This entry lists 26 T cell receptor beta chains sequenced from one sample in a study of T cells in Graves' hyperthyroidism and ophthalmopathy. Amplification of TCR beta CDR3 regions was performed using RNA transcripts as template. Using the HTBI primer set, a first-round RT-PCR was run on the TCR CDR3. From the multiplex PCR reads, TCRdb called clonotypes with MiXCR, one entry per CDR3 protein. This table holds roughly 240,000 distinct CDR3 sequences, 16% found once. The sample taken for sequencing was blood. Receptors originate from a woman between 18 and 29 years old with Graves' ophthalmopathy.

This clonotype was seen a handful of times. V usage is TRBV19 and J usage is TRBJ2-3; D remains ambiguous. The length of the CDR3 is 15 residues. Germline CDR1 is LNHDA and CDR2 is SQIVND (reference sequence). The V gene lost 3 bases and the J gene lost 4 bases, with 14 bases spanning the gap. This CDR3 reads CASSMGLASPDTQYF. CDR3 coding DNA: TGTGCCAGTAGTATGGGGTTAGCATCGCCAGATACGCAGTATTTT.

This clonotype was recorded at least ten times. For the CDR3, the DNA is TGTGCCAGCAGTCCCGTTAGGAGGGCCCCATTTTGGGAGCAGTACTTC. Translating it yields CASSPVRRAPFWEQYF. V is TRBV12-3 or TRBV12-4 and J is TRBJ2-7, with a possible D match to TRBD2 (6 bases). V lost 5 bases to trimming and J lost 7 bases, with 24 bases between them. This CDR3 is 16 amino acids long.

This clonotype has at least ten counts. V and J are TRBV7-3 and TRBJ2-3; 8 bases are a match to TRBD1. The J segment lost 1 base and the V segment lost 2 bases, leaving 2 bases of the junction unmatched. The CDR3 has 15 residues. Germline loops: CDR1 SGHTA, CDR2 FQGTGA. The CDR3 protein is CASSLPTGGTDTQYF. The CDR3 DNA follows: TGTGCCAGCAGCTTACCGACAGGGGGCACAGATACGCAGTATTTT.

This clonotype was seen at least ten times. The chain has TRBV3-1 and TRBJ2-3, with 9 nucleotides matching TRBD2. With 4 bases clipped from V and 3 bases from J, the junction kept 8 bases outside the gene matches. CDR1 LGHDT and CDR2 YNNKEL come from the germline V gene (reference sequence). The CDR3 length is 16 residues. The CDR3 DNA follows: TGTGCCAGCAGCCTTACTAGCGGGTTCATAACAGATACGCAGTATTTT. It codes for CASSLTSGFITDTQYF.

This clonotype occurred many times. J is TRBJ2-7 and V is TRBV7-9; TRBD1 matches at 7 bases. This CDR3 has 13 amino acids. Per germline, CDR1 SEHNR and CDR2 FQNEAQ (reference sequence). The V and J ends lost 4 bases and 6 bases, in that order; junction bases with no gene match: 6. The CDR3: CASSSRQGSEQYF. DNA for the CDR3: TGTGCCAGCAGCTCTCGACAGGGCAGCGAGCAGTACTTC.

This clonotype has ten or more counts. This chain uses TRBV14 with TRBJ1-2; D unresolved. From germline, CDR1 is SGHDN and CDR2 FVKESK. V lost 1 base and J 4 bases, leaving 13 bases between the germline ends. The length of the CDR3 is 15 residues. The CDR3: CASSQAAGITYGYTF. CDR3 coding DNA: TGTGCCAGCAGCCAAGCAGCAGGCATCACCTATGGCTACACCTTC.

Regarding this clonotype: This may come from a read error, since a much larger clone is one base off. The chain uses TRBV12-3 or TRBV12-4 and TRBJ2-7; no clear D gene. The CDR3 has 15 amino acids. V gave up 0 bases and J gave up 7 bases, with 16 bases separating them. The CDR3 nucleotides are TGTGCCAGCAGTTTAGCGGACCGAGCCGTGGGAGAGCAGTACTTC. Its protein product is CASSLADRAVGEQYF.

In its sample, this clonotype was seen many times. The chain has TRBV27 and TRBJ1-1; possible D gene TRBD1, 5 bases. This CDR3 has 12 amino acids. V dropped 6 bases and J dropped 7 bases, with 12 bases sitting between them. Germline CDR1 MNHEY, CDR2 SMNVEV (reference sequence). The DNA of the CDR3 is TGTGCCAGCAGCCAGTTGAGGGGTGAAGCTTTCTTT. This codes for CASSQLRGEAFF.

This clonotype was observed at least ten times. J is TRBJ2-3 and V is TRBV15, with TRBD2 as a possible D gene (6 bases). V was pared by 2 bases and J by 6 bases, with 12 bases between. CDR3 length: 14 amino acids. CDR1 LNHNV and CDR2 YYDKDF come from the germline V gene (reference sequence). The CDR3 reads CATSRYGGPDTQYF. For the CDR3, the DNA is TGTGCCACCAGCAGATATGGAGGGCCCGATACGCAGTATTTT.

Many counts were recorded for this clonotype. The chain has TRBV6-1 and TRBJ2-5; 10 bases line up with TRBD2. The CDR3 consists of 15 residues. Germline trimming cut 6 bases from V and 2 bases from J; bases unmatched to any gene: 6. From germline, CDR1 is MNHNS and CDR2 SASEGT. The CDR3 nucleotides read TGTGCCAGCAGGCCCGGGACTAGCGCTCAAGAGACCCAGTACTTC. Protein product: CASRPGTSAQETQYF.

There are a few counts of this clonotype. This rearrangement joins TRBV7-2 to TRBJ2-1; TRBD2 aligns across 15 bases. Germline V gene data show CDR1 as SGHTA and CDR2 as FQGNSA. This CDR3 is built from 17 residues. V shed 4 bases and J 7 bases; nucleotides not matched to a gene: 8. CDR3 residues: CASSSGLAGGPGNEQFF. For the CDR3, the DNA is TGTGCCAGCAGCTCTGGACTAGCGGGAGGGCCTGGAAATGAGCAGTTCTTC.

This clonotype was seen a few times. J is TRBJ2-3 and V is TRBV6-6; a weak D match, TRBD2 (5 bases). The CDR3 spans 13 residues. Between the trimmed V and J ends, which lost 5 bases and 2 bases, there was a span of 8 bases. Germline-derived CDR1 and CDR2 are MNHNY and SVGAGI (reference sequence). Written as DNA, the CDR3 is TGTGCCAGCAGTCGACTAAACACAGATACGCAGTATTTT. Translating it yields CASSRLNTDTQYF.

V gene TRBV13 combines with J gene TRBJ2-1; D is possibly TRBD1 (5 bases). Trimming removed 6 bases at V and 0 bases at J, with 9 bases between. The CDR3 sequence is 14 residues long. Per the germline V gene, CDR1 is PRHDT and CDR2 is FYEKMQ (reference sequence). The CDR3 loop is CASSFQGSYNEQFF. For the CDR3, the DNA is TGTGCCAGCAGTTTTCAGGGCTCCTACAATGAGCAGTTCTTC. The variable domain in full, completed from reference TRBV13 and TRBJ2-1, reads AAGVIQSPRHLIKEKRETATLKCYPIPRHDTVYWYQQGPGQDPQFLISFYEKMQSDKGSIPDRFSAQQFSDYHSELNMSSLELGDSALYFCASSFQGSYNEQFFGPGTRLTVL.

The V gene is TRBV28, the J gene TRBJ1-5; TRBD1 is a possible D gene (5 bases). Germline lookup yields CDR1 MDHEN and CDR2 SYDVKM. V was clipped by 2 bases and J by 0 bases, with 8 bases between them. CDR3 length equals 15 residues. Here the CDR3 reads CASSLPDSSNQPQHF. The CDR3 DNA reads TGTGCCAGCAGTTTACCCGACAGTAGCAATCAGCCCCAGCATTTT.

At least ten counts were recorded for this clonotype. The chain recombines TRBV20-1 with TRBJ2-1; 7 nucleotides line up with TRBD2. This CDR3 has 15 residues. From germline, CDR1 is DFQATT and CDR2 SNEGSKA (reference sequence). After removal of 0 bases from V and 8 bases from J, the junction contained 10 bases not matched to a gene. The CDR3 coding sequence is TGCAGTGCTAGAGAGTCCTGGCGGGAGAGTTATGAGCAGTTCTTC. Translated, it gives CSARESWRESYEQFF.

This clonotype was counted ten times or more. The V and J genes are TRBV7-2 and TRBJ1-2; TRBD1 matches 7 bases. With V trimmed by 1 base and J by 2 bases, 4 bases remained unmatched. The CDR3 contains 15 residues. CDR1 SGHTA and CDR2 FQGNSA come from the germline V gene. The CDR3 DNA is TGTGCCAGCAGCTTAGGTCCAGGGGGGAACTATGGCTACACCTTC. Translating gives CASSLGPGGNYGYTF.

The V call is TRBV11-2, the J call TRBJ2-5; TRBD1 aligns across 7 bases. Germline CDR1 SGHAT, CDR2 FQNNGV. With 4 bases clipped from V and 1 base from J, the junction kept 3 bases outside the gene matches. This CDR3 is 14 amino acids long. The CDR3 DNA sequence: TGTGCCAGCAGCTCCGGGGACAGCCAAGAGACCCAGTACTTC. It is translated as CASSSGDSQETQYF.

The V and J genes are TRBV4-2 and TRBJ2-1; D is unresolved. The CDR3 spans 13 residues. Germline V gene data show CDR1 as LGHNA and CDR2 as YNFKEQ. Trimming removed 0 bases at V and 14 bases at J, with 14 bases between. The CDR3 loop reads CASSQEGKPLKFF. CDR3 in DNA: TGTGCCAGCAGCCAAGAGGGAAAGCCGCTGAAGTTCTTC.

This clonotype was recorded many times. The CDR3 sequence is CASLASGTGTSQQYF. The DNA of the CDR3 is TGTGCCAGTTTAGCCTCAGGGACAGGGACATCACAGCAGTACTTC. The chain couples TRBV27 to TRBJ2-7; TRBD1 matches at 9 bases. V shed 9 bases, J shed 8 bases, and the junction held 17 bases outside the gene matches. Germline V gives CDR1 MNHEY, CDR2 SMNVEV (reference sequence). This CDR3 is 15 amino acids long.

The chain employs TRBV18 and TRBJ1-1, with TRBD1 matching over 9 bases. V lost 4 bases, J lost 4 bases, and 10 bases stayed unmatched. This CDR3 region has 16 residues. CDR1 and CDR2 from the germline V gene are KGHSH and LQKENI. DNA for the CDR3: TGTGCCAGCTCACTTTTAACAGGGGGCAAGGGCACTGAAGCTTTCTTT. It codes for CASSLLTGGKGTEAFF. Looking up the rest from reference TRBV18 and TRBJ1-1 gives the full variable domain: NAGVMQNPRHLVRRRGQEARLRCSPMKGHSHVYWYRQLPEEGLKFMVYLQKENIIDESGMPKERFSAEFPKEGPSILRIQQVVRGDSAAYFCASSLLTGGKGTEAFFGQGTRLTVV.

The CDR3 is CASSPTRDNAYEQYF. In DNA, the CDR3 is TGTGCCAGCTCACCCACCCGGGACAACGCATACGAGCAGTACTTC. V gene TRBV18 combines with J gene TRBJ2-7, with D perhaps matching TRBD1 (6 bases). CDR3 size: 15 residues. Per germline, CDR1 KGHSH and CDR2 LQKENI. Trimming removed 3 bases at V and 4 bases at J, with 16 bases between.

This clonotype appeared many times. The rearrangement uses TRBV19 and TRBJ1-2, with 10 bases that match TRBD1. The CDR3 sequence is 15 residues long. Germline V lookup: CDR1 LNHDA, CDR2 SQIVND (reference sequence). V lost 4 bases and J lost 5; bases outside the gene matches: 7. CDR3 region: CASSTAGTGAYGYTF. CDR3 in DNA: TGTGCCAGTAGTACCGCCGGGACAGGGGCTTATGGCTACACCTTC.

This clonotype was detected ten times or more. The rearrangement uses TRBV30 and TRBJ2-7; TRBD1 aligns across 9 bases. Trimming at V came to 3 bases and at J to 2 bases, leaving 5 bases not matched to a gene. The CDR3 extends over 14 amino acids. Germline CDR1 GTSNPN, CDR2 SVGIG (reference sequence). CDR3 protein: CAWSGQGMPYEQYF. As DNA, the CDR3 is TGTGCCTGGAGCGGACAGGGGATGCCCTACGAGCAGTACTTC.

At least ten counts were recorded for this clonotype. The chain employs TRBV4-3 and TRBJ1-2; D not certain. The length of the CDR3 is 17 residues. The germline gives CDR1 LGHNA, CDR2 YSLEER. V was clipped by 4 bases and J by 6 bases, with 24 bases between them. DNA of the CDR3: TGCGCCAGCAGCCCACTGAAACTGGTGGGCACGGCCGATGGCTACACCTTC. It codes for CASSPLKLVGTADGYTF.

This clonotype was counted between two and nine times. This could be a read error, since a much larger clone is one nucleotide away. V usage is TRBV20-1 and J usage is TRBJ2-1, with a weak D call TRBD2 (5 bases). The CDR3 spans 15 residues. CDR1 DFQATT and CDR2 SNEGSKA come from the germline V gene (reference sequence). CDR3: CSARKTSLGYNEQLF. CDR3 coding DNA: TGCAGTGCTCGCAAAACTAGTCTAGGTTACAATGAGCAGCTCTTC.

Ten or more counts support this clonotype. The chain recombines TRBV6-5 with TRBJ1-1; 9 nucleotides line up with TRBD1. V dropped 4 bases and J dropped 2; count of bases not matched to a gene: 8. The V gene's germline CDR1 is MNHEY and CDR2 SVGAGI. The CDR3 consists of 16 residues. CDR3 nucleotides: TGTGCCAGCAGTTCGTACAGGGGGCGAGGAAACACTGAAGCTTTCTTT. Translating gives CASSSYRGRGNTEAFF.